Sequencing of this TCR beta chain was carried out in a study of control samples from healthy donors and cancer patients. TCRdb's copy holds only in-frame clones and misses some; the assay was immunoSEQ multiplex PCR. The sample contains about 120,000 clones, about 92% of which appear only once. Germline CDR1 reads MNHEY; CDR2 reads SMNVEV (reference sequence). The V segment lost 3 bases and the J segment 2 bases; nucleotides outside the gene matches: 9. The CDR3 is 17 residues long. The chain uses TRBV27 and TRBJ2-3; 9 bases agree with TRBD2. The receptor was derived from a woman aged 45 to 65 in good health. The sequenced material came from blood. The CDR3 loop reads CASSLGAGGPLTDTQYF. The DNA for the CDR3 is TGTGCCAGCAGTTTGGGTGCGGGAGGGCCACTCACAGATACGCAGTATTTT.